This TCR beta chain originates from a study of blood T cells in healthy people across ages. Study-level information: Capture via template switching afforded approximately one barcoded beta molecule per two T cells.

A few counts support this clonotype. Its antigen is unidentified. A J-beta primer mix and a sample-barcoded 5' primer were used in a second PCR of about 7 to 12 cycles. TCRdb analysed the 5' RACE reads with MiXCR anew, one entry per CDR3 protein. Among about 280,000 distinct CDR3 sequences listed, around 30% were seen once. Study conclusions and caveats: A greater number of naive CD4+ cells and higher diversity distinguished long-lived donors from aged donors. As age increased, TCR beta diversity per million T cells fell in a roughly linear fashion.

This CDR3 is 16 amino acids long. The junction had 5 bases not matched to a gene; V was cut back by 4 bases and J by 2 bases. Germline CDR1 is MNHEY and CDR2 is SMNVEV (reference sequence). This sequence originates from a woman in her seventies in good health. The chain recombines TRBV27 with TRBJ2-2, with 9 bases matching TRBD1. The sample was blood. Here the CDR3 reads CASSSRTGVNTGELFF. The CDR3 DNA sequence: TGTGCCAGCAGTTCGCGGACAGGGGTCAACACCGGGGAGCTGTTTTTT.